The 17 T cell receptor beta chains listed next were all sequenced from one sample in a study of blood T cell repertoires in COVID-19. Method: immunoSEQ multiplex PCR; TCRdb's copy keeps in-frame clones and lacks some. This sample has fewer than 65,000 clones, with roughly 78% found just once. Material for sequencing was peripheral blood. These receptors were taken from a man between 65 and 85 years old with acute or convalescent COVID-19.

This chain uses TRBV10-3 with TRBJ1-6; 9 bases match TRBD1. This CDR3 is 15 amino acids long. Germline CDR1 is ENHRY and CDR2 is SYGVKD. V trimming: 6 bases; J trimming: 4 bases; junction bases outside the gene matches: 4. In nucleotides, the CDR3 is TGTGCCATCAGCCCAGGGACAGGGTATAATTCACCCCTCCACTTT. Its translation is CAISPGTGYNSPLHF.

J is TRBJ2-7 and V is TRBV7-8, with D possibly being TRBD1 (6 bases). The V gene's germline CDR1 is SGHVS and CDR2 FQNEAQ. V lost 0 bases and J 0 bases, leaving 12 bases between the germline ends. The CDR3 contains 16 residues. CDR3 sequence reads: CASSLARGTASYEQYF. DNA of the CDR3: TGTGCCAGCAGCTTAGCGAGGGGGACGGCCTCCTACGAGCAGTACTTC.

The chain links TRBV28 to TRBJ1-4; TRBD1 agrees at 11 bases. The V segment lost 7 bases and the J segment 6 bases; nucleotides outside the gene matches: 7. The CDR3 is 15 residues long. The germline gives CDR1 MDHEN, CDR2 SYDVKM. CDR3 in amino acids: CASTDRGQGDEKLFF. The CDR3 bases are TGTGCCAGCACCGACAGGGGACAGGGGGATGAAAAACTGTTTTTT.

The CDR3 DNA sequence: TGTGCCAGCAGCTTAGACAGACTAGCGGGAGCTCCAGATACGCAGTATTTT. Amino acids: CASSLDRLAGAPDTQYF. The gene calls are TRBV7-9 and TRBJ2-3, with TRBD2 identical over 12 bases. The CDR3 has 17 amino acids. Germline V CDR1 and CDR2: SEHNR, FQNEAQ (reference sequence). V dropped 1 base and J dropped 4; count of bases not matched to a gene: 6. The full variable domain, rest sourced from reference TRBV7-9 and TRBJ2-3, is DTGVSQNPRHKITKRGQNVTFRCDPISEHNRLYWYRQTLGQGPEFLTYFQNEAQLEKSRLLSDRFSAERPKGSFSTLEIQRTEQGDSAMYLCASSLDRLAGAPDTQYFGPGTRLTVL.

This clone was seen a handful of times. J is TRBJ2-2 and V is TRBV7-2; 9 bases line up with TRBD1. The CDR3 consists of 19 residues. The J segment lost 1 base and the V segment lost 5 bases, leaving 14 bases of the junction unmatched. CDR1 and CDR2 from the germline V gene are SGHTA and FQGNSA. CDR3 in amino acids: CASSLRGTGLSQNTGELFF. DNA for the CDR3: TGTGCCAGCAGCCTACGTGGGACAGGGCTTAGCCAGAACACCGGGGAGCTGTTTTTT. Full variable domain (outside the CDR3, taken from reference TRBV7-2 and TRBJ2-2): GAGVSQSPSNKVTEKGKDVELRCDPISGHTALYWYRQSLGQGLEFLIYFQGNSAPDKSGLPSDRFSAERTGGSVSTLTIQRTQQEDSAVYLCASSLRGTGLSQNTGELFFGEGSRLTVL.

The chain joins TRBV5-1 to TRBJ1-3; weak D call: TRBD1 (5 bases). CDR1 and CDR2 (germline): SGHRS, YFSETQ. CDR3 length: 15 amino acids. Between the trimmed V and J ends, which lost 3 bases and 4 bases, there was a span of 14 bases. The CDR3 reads CASSSLGEEGNTIYF. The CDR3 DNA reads TGCGCCAGCAGCTCCCTAGGGGAGGAGGGAAACACCATATATTTT.

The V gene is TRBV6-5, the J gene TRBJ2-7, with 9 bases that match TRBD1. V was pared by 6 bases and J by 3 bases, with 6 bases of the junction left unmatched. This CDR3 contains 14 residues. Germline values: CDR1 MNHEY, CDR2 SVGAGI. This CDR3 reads CASSLQGASYEQYF. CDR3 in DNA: TGTGCCAGCAGCTTACAGGGGGCAAGCTACGAGCAGTACTTC.

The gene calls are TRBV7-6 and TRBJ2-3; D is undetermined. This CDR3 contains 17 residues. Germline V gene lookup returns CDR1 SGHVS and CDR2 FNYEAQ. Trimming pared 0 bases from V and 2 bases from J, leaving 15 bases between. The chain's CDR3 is CASSLAHPRFATDTQYF. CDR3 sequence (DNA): TGTGCCAGCAGCTTAGCCCACCCCAGATTCGCCACAGATACGCAGTATTTT.

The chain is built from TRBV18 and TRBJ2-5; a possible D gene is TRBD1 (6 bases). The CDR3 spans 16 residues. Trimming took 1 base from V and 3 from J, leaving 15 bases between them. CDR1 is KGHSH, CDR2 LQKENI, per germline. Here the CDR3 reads CASSPRGRDNEETQYF. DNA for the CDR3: TGTGCCAGCTCACCACGAGGCCGGGACAATGAAGAGACCCAGTACTTC.

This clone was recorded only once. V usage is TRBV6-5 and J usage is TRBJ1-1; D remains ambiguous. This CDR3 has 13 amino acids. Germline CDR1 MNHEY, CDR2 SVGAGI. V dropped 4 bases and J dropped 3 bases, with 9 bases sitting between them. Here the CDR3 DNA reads TGTGCCAGCAGTTTGGAGTCAGACACTGAAGCTTTCTTT. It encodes CASSLESDTEAFF.

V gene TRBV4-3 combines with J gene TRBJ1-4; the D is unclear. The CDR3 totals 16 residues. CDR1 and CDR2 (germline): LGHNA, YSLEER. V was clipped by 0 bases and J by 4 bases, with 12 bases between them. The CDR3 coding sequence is TGCGCCAGCAGCCAAGAGTGGGCAGATTTTAATGAAAAACTGTTTTTT. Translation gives CASSQEWADFNEKLFF.

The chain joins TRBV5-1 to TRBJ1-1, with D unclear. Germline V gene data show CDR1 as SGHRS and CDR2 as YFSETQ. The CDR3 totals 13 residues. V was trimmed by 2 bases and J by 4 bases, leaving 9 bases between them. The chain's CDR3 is CASSLSLGTEAFF. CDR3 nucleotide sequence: TGCGCCAGCAGCTTATCTCTCGGCACTGAAGCTTTCTTT.

In nucleotides, the CDR3 is TGTGCCAGCAGTATCACAGGGGCTGGAGGCTACACCTTC. It encodes CASSITGAGGYTF. The chain couples TRBV6-5 to TRBJ1-2; 7 bases map to TRBD1. The V gene end was trimmed by 5 bases and the J gene end by 8 bases; junction bases not matched to a gene: 8. Germline lookup yields CDR1 MNHEY and CDR2 SVGAGI. The CDR3 spans 13 residues.

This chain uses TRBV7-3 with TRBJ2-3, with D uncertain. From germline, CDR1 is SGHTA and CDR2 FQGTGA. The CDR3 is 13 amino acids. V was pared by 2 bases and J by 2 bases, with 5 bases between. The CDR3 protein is CASSLSVTDTQYF. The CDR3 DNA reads TGTGCCAGCAGCTTATCGGTCACAGATACGCAGTATTTT.

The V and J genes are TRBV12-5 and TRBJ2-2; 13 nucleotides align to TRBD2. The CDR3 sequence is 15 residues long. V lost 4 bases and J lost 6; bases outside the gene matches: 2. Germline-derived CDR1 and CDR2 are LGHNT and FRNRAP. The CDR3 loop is CASGWGTSGAGELFF. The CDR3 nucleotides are TGTGCTAGTGGTTGGGGGACTAGCGGGGCCGGGGAGCTGTTTTTT.

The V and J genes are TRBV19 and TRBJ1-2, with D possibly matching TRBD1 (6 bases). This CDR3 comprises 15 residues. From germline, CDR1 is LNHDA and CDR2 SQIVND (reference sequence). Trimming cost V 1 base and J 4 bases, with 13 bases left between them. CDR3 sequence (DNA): TGTGCCAGTAGTATAGTGGTACAGGGTGGCTATGGCTACACCTTC. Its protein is CASSIVVQGGYGYTF.

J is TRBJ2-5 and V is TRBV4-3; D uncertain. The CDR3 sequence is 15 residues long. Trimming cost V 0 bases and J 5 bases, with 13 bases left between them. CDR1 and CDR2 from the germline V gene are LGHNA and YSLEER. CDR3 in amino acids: CASSQDRVGGETQYF. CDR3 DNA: TGCGCCAGCAGCCAAGATCGGGTCGGTGGGGAGACCCAGTACTTC.